The 23 T cell receptor beta chains below were found in one sample sequenced in a study of T cell repertoires in cytomegalovirus infection. TCRdb passed the reads through MiXCR, listing each CDR3 protein once. Here the sample spans approximately 500,000 distinct CDR3 sequences, roughly a third being singletons. Their target antigens are unknown. Material: cultured PBMCs, obtained from culture after CMV antigen stimulation. The receptors were gathered from a human donor in good health (CMV status not recorded). Some clones in this sample may be carry-over from other donors' samples.

This clonotype was counted ten times or more. The V and J genes are TRBV7-2 and TRBJ1-3, with TRBD1 matching 10 bases. V dropped 4 bases and J dropped 4; count of bases not matched to a gene: 7. Germline V gene lookup returns CDR1 SGHTA and CDR2 FQGNSA. The CDR3 is made up of 16 amino acids. CDR3 loop: CASSYQGTGVGNTIYF. Written as DNA, the CDR3 is TGTGCCAGCAGCTACCAAGGGACAGGGGTCGGAAACACCATATATTTT. Full variable domain (remainder filled in from reference TRBV7-2 and TRBJ1-3): GAGVSQSPSNKVTEKGKDVELRCDPISGHTALYWYRQSLGQGLEFLIYFQGNSAPDKSGLPSDRFSAERTGGSVSTLTIQRTQQEDSAVYLCASSYQGTGVGNTIYFGEGSWLTVV.

The J gene is TRBJ2-7, the V gene TRBV29-1, with a weak D call TRBD1 (6 bases). Trimming pared 7 bases from V and 0 bases from J, leaving 13 bases between. CDR1 SQVTM and CDR2 ANQGSEA come from the germline V gene. The CDR3 has 13 amino acids. The DNA of the CDR3 is TGCAGCGGGACCGGGACAAACTCCTACGAGCAGTACTTC. It codes for CSGTGTNSYEQYF.

V usage is TRBV19 and J usage is TRBJ1-1; the match to TRBD1 covers 9 bases. The CDR3 extends over 14 amino acids. The germline gives CDR1 LNHDA, CDR2 SQIVND (reference sequence). The trim removed 10 bases at V and 2 bases at J, leaving 8 bases unmatched. The CDR3 coding sequence is TGTGCCACTGACAGGGGGACCCCTAACACTGAAGCTTTCTTT. Translating gives CATDRGTPNTEAFF.

This clonotype has just one count. The gene calls are TRBV12-3 or TRBV12-4 and TRBJ1-3; D gene uncertain. The germline V and J ends were trimmed by 3 bases and 3 bases, with 6 bases remaining between them. The CDR3 length is 13 residues. The CDR3 spells CASSFSVGNTIYF. For the CDR3, the DNA is TGTGCCAGCAGTTTTTCGGTTGGAAACACCATATATTTT.

This clonotype was seen many times. The chain is built from TRBV7-9 and TRBJ2-7; 9 bases are shared with TRBD2. The CDR3 loop spans 21 amino acids. Per germline, CDR1 SEHNR and CDR2 FQNEAQ (reference sequence). The ends lost 4 bases at V and 0 bases at J; junction bases unmatched: 22. For the CDR3, the DNA is TGTGCCAGCAGCTCACTAGCTCCGACGATAGCGGGAGCGACCGCCTCCTACGAGCAGTACTTC. Its translation is CASSSLAPTIAGATASYEQYF.

This sequence joins TRBV6-8 and TRBJ2-2, with 7 nucleotides matching TRBD2. The germline gives CDR1 MNHGY, CDR2 SAAAGT. CDR3 length: 16 amino acids. The junction had 3 bases not matched to a gene; V was cut back by 2 bases and J by 0 bases. CDR3 loop: CASSYVAGSNTGELFF. DNA for the CDR3: TGTGCCAGCAGTTACGTAGCGGGTTCGAACACCGGGGAGCTGTTTTTT.

This chain links TRBV7-2 with TRBJ1-2, with D uncertain. V was pared by 2 bases and J by 4 bases, with 8 bases between. This CDR3 comprises 13 residues. The germline V gene encodes CDR1 SGHTA and CDR2 FQGNSA. The CDR3, as DNA: TGTGCCAGCAGCTTAAGGGAACTCTATGGCTACACCTTC. The encoded protein is CASSLRELYGYTF.

V and J are TRBV24-1 and TRBJ2-1; TRBD2 aligns across 7 bases. The CDR3 totals 14 residues. Germline V gene sequence: CDR1 KGHDR, CDR2 SFDVKD. The V gene end was trimmed by 4 bases and the J gene end by 7 bases; junction bases not matched to a gene: 6. The CDR3 DNA sequence: TGTGCCACCAGTGAGGTGGGACTAAGGAATGAGCAGTTCTTC. Encoded protein: CATSEVGLRNEQFF.

This chain uses TRBV28 with TRBJ2-5; TRBD1 agrees at 7 bases. The CDR3 length is 19 residues. With 3 bases clipped from V and 1 base from J, the junction kept 17 bases outside the gene matches. The germline CDR1 and CDR2 sequences are MDHEN and SYDVKM. CDR3 in amino acids: CASSFLLGRGGALQETQYF. In DNA, the CDR3 is TGTGCCAGCAGTTTCCTTCTGGGCCGAGGGGGCGCACTCCAAGAGACCCAGTACTTC.

The V gene is TRBV6-5, the J gene TRBJ2-2, with D unresolved. Trimming removed 0 bases at V and 0 bases at J, with 5 bases between. Germline V CDR1 and CDR2: MNHEY, SVGAGI. The CDR3 is made up of 15 amino acids. The CDR3, as DNA: TGTGCCAGCAGTTACTCCAGTTCGAACACCGGGGAGCTGTTTTTT. Residues: CASSYSSSNTGELFF.

This clonotype was seen more than once but under ten times. The chain combines TRBV18 with TRBJ1-4, with TRBD1 as a possible D gene (5 bases). Trimming shortened V by 2 bases and J by 9 bases, and 13 bases separated the two germline ends. CDR1 and CDR2 from the germline V gene are KGHSH and LQKENI. The CDR3 spans 14 residues. The DNA for the CDR3 is TGTGCCAGCTCACCAGACATTTCAGGGAAAAAACTGTTTTTT. As protein: CASSPDISGKKLFF.

The chain recombines TRBV20-1 with TRBJ2-3; TRBD2 agrees at 8 bases. Unmatched junction bases numbered 6, after V lost 6 bases and J lost 1 base. The CDR3 runs to 14 residues. Germline CDR1 is DFQATT and CDR2 is SNEGSKA (reference sequence). The DNA for the CDR3 is TGCAGTGCCACCGGGACTAGAGGCACAGATACGCAGTATTTT. Protein: CSATGTRGTDTQYF.

This clonotype was seen many times. The chain joins TRBV6-2 or TRBV6-3 to TRBJ2-1; TRBD1 or TRBD2 may be the D gene (5 bases each). Germline V gives CDR1 MNHEY, CDR2 SVGEGT. CDR3 size: 12 residues. Trimming cost V 6 bases and J 13 bases, with 16 bases left between them. CDR3: CASRPSGRLQFF. CDR3 bases: TGTGCCAGCAGGCCCTCGGGGCGTCTACAGTTCTTC.

This clonotype came up a few times. V usage is TRBV20-1 and J usage is TRBJ2-7; 7 bases line up with TRBD2. This CDR3 comprises 14 residues. Losses at the gene ends were 3 bases for V and 5 bases for J; bases not matched to a gene: 10. Per germline, CDR1 DFQATT and CDR2 SNEGSKA (reference sequence). This CDR3 reads CSARGGTSPNEQYF. The CDR3 DNA sequence: TGCAGTGCTAGGGGGGGGACTTCGCCGAACGAGCAGTACTTC.

This clonotype was counted a few times. The gene calls are TRBV7-2 and TRBJ1-1; D perhaps matches TRBD1 (6 bases). Germline V CDR1 and CDR2: SGHTA, FQGNSA. This CDR3 contains 17 residues. Trimming pared 4 bases from V and 4 bases from J, leaving 22 bases between. This CDR3 reads CASSYSGGGRGTTEAFF. CDR3 DNA: TGTGCCAGCAGCTATTCGGGCGGGGGGCGCGGAACCACTGAAGCTTTCTTT.

This clonotype came up many times. The J gene is TRBJ2-7, the V gene TRBV7-2, with TRBD2 identical over 9 bases. With V trimmed by 2 bases and J by 6 bases, 11 bases remained unmatched. This CDR3 is built from 16 residues. The germline gives CDR1 SGHTA, CDR2 FQGNSA. The CDR3 DNA follows: TGTGCCAGCAGCTTAAGGACAGGCGGGAGGGCCCTCGAGCAGTACTTC. It codes for CASSLRTGGRALEQYF.

A few counts support this clonotype. CDR3 sequence (DNA): TGTGCCACCCTTGGGTCTGGCTACACCTTC. It yields the protein CATLGSGYTF. V gene TRBV7-2 combines with J gene TRBJ1-2, with D unclear. Germline V gene data show CDR1 as SGHTA and CDR2 as FQGNSA. Trimming removed 10 bases at V and 7 bases at J, with 10 bases between. The CDR3 runs 10 residues.

This clonotype was seen only a few times. This sequence joins TRBV7-2 and TRBJ1-1; D is uncertain. V shed 7 bases and J shed 3 bases, with 12 bases lying between them. Germline CDR1 is SGHTA and CDR2 is FQGNSA. The CDR3 runs 13 residues. In DNA form, the CDR3 reads TGTGCCAGCACCGCTGGAGGTGACACTGAAGCTTTCTTT. This translates into CASTAGGDTEAFF.

By sample fraction, this clonotype is medium-sized (0.01 to 0.1%). This sequence joins TRBV7-2 and TRBJ1-1; D uncertain. This CDR3 comprises 14 residues. Germline CDR1 and CDR2: SGHTA and FQGNSA. Trimming left V 1 base short and J 0 bases short, with 6 bases between. This CDR3 reads CASSLVFMNTEAFF. For the CDR3, the DNA is TGTGCCAGCAGCTTAGTGTTTATGAACACTGAAGCTTTCTTT.

The rearrangement links TRBV5-1 to TRBJ2-3; TRBD2 agrees at 8 bases. CDR1 is SGHRS, CDR2 YFSETQ, per germline. The CDR3 is 16 residues long. Unmatched junction bases numbered 9, after V lost 0 bases and J lost 6 bases. CDR3 coding DNA: TGCGCCAGCAGCTTGGCCGGGACTAGAGGAGGGGATACGCAGTATTTT. It encodes CASSLAGTRGGDTQYF.

This sequence joins TRBV5-8 and TRBJ2-1; 8 positions agree with TRBD1. Looked up from germline, CDR1 is SGHTS and CDR2 is YDEGEE. This CDR3 spans 17 amino acids. V dropped 4 bases and J dropped 8; count of bases not matched to a gene: 17. CDR3 DNA: TGTGCCAGCAGCCGTGGTCTCAGGGGGCGCGGGTACCATGAGCAGTTCTTC. It yields the protein CASSRGLRGRGYHEQFF.

The genes are TRBV19 and TRBJ2-1; D is ambiguous. This CDR3 is built from 9 residues. The germline V gene encodes CDR1 LNHDA and CDR2 SQIVND (reference sequence). The germline V and J ends were trimmed by 9 bases and 8 bases, with 5 bases remaining between them. As DNA, the CDR3 is TGTGCCAGCGGAGATGAGCAGTTCTTC. It codes for CASGDEQFF. Looking up the rest from reference TRBV19 and TRBJ2-1 gives the full variable domain: DGGITQSPKYLFRKEGQNVTLSCEQNLNHDAMYWYRQDPGQGLRLIYYSQIVNDFQKGDIAEGYSVSREKKESFPLTVTSAQKNPTAFYLCASGDEQFFGPGTRLTVL.

This chain connects TRBV18 to TRBJ1-5; 7 bases fit TRBD1. With V trimmed by 1 base and J by 7 bases, 4 bases remained unmatched. This CDR3 contains 14 residues. The germline gives CDR1 KGHSH, CDR2 LQKENI. CDR3 sequence reads: CASSPRTGKQPQHF. The CDR3 nucleotides are TGTGCCAGCTCACCACGGACAGGAAAACAGCCCCAGCATTTT.